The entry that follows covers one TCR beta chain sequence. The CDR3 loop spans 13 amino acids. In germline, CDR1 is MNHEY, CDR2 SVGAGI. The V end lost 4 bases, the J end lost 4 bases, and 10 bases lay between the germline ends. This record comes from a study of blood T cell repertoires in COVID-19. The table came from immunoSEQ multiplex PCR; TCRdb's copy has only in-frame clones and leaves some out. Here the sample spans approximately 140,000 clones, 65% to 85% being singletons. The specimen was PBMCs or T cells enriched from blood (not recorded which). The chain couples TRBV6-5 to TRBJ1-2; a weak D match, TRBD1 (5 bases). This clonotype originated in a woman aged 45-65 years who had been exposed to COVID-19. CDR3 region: CASSSDSRYGYTF. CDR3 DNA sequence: TGTGCCAGCAGTTCCGACAGCCGCTATGGCTACACCTTC.